The present T cell receptor beta chain was sequenced within a study of neurological immune-mediated disorders. Trimming stripped 4 bases from V and 0 bases from J, with 6 bases between. This CDR3 region has 13 residues. CDR1 and CDR2 from the germline V gene are SGHRS and YFSETQ. This clonotype was seen ten or more times. As to time point: technical triplicate 2. The cell input for sorted libraries was 950,000 to 1,000,000, and those cells were CD4+ or CD8+ T cells. With 10-nucleotide random UMIs included, cDNA was synthesized by 5'RACE. TCRdb re-called the 5' RACE reads with MiXCR, one entry per CDR3 protein. The profile shows 30,000 or so distinct CDR3 sequences, about 14% of them singletons.

Input material: CD4+ T cells from blood. The source of this sequence is a female donor with HTLV-1-associated myelopathy (HAM/TSP). The rearrangement uses TRBV5-1 and TRBJ2-3; D ambiguous. The CDR3 DNA sequence: TGCGCCAGCAGCGCACCTAGCACAGATACGCAGTATTTT. Protein: CASSAPSTDTQYF.